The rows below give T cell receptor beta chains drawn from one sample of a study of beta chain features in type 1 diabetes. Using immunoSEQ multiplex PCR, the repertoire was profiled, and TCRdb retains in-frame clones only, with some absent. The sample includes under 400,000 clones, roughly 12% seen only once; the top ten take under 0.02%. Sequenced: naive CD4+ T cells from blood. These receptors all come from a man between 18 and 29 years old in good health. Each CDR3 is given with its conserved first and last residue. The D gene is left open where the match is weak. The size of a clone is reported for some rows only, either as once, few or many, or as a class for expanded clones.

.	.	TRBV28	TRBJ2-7	CASSLIPSVEQYF	TGTGCCAGCAGTTTAATTCCCTCCGTCGAGCAGTACTTC
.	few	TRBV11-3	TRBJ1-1	CASSLGRGNTEAFF	TGTGCCAGCAGCTTAGGGCGGGGGAACACTGAAGCTTTCTTT
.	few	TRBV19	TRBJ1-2	CASSMVRRSYGYTF	TGTGCCAGTAGTATGGTTAGACGGAGCTATGGCTACACCTTC
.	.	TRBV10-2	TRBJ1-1	CASSEQGATEAFF	TGCGCCAGCAGTGAACAGGGAGCCACTGAAGCTTTCTTT
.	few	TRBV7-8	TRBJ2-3	CASSSIGDTQYF	TGTGCCAGCAGCTCCATCGGAGATACGCAGTATTTT
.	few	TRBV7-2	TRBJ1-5	CASSLAIFERQPQHF	TGTGCCAGCAGCTTAGCGATATTCGAGCGTCAGCCCCAGCATTTT
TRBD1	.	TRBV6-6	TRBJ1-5	CASSYSKAGGLWPQHF	TGTGCCAGCAGTTACTCGAAGGCAGGGGGATTGTGGCCCCAGCATTTT
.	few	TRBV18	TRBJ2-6	CASEPVGAGANVLTF	TGTGCCAGTGAACCGGTGGGCGCGGGGGCCAACGTCCTGACTTTC
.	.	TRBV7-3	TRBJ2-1	CASSLMAGLSYNEQFF	TGTGCCAGCAGCTTAATGGCGGGATTGTCCTACAATGAGCAGTTCTTC
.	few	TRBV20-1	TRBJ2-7	CSASADYEQYF	TGCAGTGCTAGTGCAGACTACGAGCAGTACTTC
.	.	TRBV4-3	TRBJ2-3	CASSQVSPRGGTDTQYF	TGCGCCAGCAGCCAAGTGAGCCCCCGTGGAGGCACAGATACGCAGTATTTT
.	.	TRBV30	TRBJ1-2	CAWSASDYGYTF	TGTGCCTGGAGTGCTTCTGACTATGGCTACACCTTC
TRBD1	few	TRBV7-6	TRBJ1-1	CASSRAGTGSTEAFF	TGTGCCAGCAGCCGCGCGGGGACAGGGAGCACTGAAGCTTTCTTT
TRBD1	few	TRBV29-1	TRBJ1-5	CSVPPGDRGHGLSNQPQHF	TGCAGCGTCCCCCCGGGGGACAGGGGGCATGGATTAAGCAATCAGCCCCAGCATTTT
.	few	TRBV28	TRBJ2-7	CASSLKQGNEQYF	TGTGCCAGCAGTTTAAAACAGGGTAACGAGCAGTACTTC
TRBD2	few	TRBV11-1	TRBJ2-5	CASSYGLAGGEETQYF	TGTGCCAGCAGCTACGGACTAGCGGGGGGTGAAGAGACCCAGTACTTC
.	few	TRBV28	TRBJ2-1	CASSFSGRDHLPQFF	TGTGCCAGCAGTTTCTCGGGCAGGGATCACTTACCGCAGTTCTTC
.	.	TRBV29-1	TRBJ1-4	CSARTGGGEKLFF	TGCAGCGCCCGAACGGGGGGGGGTGAAAAACTGTTTTTT
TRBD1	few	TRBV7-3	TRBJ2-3	CASSLWGQSTDTQYF	TGTGCCAGCAGCTTGTGGGGACAGAGCACAGATACGCAGTATTTT
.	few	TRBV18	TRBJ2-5	CASSPSQETQYF	TGTGCCAGCTCACCCTCTCAAGAGACCCAGTACTTC
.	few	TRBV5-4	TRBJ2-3	CASSLGAATDTQYF	TGTGCCAGCAGCTTAGGAGCGGCCACAGATACGCAGTATTTT
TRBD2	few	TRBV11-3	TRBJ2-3	CASSFGRERDTQYF	TGTGCCAGCAGCTTTGGGAGGGAGAGGGATACGCAGTATTTT
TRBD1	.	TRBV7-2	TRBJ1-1	CASSTTPWTGPEAFF	TGTGCCAGCAGCACCACCCCCTGGACAGGGCCTGAAGCTTTCTTT
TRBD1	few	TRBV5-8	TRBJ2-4	CASSFRGQGQYF	TGTGCCAGCAGCTTTCGGGGACAGGGGCAGTACTTC
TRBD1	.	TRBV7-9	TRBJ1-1	CASSLPDREDTEAFF	TGTGCCAGCAGCTTACCTGACAGGGAGGACACTGAAGCTTTCTTT
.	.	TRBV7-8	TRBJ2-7	CASSLNRDTWSYEQYF	TGTGCCAGCAGCCTAAATCGGGACACCTGGTCCTACGAGCAGTACTTC
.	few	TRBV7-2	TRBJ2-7	CASSLGRAGANYEQYF	TGTGCCAGCAGCTTAGGTCGCGCAGGGGCGAACTACGAGCAGTACTTC
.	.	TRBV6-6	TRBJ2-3	CASSFDTSTDTQYF	TGTGCCAGCAGTTTTGACACCAGCACAGATACGCAGTATTTT
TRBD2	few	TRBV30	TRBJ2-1	CAWTGTSSGEQFF	TGTGCCTGGACCGGGACTAGCAGTGGTGAGCAGTTCTTC
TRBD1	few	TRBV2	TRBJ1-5	CASSATGTGVSQPQHF	TGTGCCAGCAGTGCTACCGGGACAGGGGTTAGTCAGCCCCAGCATTTT
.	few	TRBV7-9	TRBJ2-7	CASSLGGQGGYEQYF	TGTGCCAGCAGCTTAGGAGGGCAGGGAGGCTACGAGCAGTACTTC
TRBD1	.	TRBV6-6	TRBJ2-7	CASSSTGTGFNEQYF	TGTGCCAGCAGTTCCACCGGGACAGGTTTCAACGAGCAGTACTTC
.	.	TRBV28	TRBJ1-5	CASGRWVEPQHF	TGTGCCAGCGGCAGGTGGGTTGAGCCCCAGCATTTT
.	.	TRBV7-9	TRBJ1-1	CASSIQGNTEAFF	TGTGCCAGCAGCATACAGGGAAACACTGAAGCTTTCTTT
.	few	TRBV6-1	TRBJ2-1	CASSAPTDYRKGEQFF	TGTGCCAGCAGTGCACCGACGGATTACAGAAAAGGTGAGCAGTTCTTC
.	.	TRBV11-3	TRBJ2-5	CASSFGSQETQYF	TGTGCCAGCAGCTTTGGGAGCCAAGAGACCCAGTACTTC
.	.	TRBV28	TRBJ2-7	CASSLRIHYEQYF	TGTGCCAGCAGTTTGAGGATACACTACGAGCAGTACTTC
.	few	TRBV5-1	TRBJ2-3	CASSLRNTDTQYF	TGCGCCAGCAGCCTGCGTAACACAGATACGCAGTATTTT
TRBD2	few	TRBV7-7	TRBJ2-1	CASSLTSGTYNEQFF	TGTGCTAGCAGCCTGACTAGCGGGACCTACAATGAGCAGTTCTTC
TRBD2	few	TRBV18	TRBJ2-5	CASSPVGGGQETQYF	TGTGCCAGCTCACCAGTTGGCGGGGGCCAAGAGACCCAGTACTTC
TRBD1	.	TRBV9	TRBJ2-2	CASSPRTGGNGELFF	TGTGCCAGCAGCCCCCGGACAGGGGGAAACGGGGAGCTGTTTTTT